This T cell receptor (beta chain) was found in a study of blood T cell repertoires in COVID-19. Study overall: The study drew acute and convalescent COVID-19 samples from the United States, Italy and Spain.

Seattle enrolled patients during active infection and tracked them longitudinally. Per the original methods: Reference gene primer amplification gave estimated nucleated cell counts. Assay: immunoSEQ multiplex PCR; the TCRdb copy retains only in-frame clones and omits some. V, J and clone size are taken as reported in that table, and D and trimming were inferred from the DNA itself. The profile shows about 420,000 clones, over 85% of them singletons. With 3 bases clipped from V and 9 bases from J, the junction kept 5 bases outside the gene matches. Germline assignment: CDR1 SNHLY and CDR2 FYNNEI. The CDR3 consists of 15 residues.

The receptor's source is a man aged 18 to 30 with COVID-19, enrolled during active disease. The gene calls are TRBV2 and TRBJ2-1, with 13 bases that match TRBD2. The sample comprised peripheral blood. The CDR3 region is CASSELTSGRSEQFF. The CDR3, as DNA: TGTGCCAGCAGTGAGTTGACTAGCGGGAGGAGTGAGCAGTTCTTC.